Included here is one T cell receptor beta chain sequence, with context. Only a few counts were recorded for this clonotype. Its antigen remains undetermined. No much larger clonotype is one base removed from it; base qualities were not supplied. This entry is derived from a study of T-cell reconstitution after alpha-beta-depleted transplantation in children (dated by TCRdb to 2016 to 2017). Regarding the study in general: Using TCR repertoire profiling, the study followed T-cell immune reconstitution in a quantitative way in children after TCRalphabeta/CD19-depleted allogeneic hematopoietic cell transplantation.

The CDR3 holds 15 amino acids from the cysteine to the phenylalanine. Only the CDR3 DNA is retained, 45 bases long and in frame from the first base. Deletion took 1 base off V and 1 base off J, with a span of 11 bases between the germline ends. Sequences SGHRS (CDR1) and YFSETQ (CDR2) are obtained from the germline V gene. The treatment or condition label here, explained by the study, means: allogeneic hematopoietic cell transplantation with graft depleted of TCRalphabeta T cells and CD19 B cells. TCRalphabeta/CD19-depleted allogeneic hematopoietic cell grafts were given to the transplant recipients, all of whom were children. What the authors observed across the whole study: In some patients, high TCRbeta diversity at day 60 was attributed to recipient T cells and intrathymic progenitors that had survived conditioning. The frequencies of hyperexpanded clones fell over the following months, and after one year, T-cell counts and TCRbeta diversity were mostly attributed to newly produced T cells. The apparently early recovery of alphabetaT-cell counts about two months after transplant reportedly depended on only several hundred rapidly expanded clones that came from non-depleted graft cells.

The library was obtained by PCR. This sample was sequenced with an Illumina HiSeq 2500. Molecular barcoding was employed in the preparation of TCR libraries, with unique molecular identifiers being used to normalize TCRbeta repertoire quantification. TCRdb applied fastp at Q25 and MiXCR to the public reads, then kept only in-frame beta chains. Each CDR3 protein gets just one entry, which takes the most common genes and DNA from the rows behind it. The sample table lists approximately 230,000 distinct CDR3 sequences, under 30% of them with a count of one. The top ten clonotypes cover 4.5% to 5.5% of the sample.

The sequence joins TRBV5-1 to TRBJ1-1; no D segment can be confidently identified. The source material was PBMCs, mostly from graft donor cells, sampled 360 days after TCRalphabeta/CD19-depleted stem cell transplant. The source of this sequence is a female patient between 2 and 10 years old who had a stem cell transplant for congenital amegakaryocytic thrombocytopenia, so the T cells may come from the graft donor. The CDR3 loop reads CASSLPTGRNTEAFF. The nucleotides read TGCGCCAGCAGCTTGCCAACGGGAAGGAACACTGAAGCTTTCTTT.